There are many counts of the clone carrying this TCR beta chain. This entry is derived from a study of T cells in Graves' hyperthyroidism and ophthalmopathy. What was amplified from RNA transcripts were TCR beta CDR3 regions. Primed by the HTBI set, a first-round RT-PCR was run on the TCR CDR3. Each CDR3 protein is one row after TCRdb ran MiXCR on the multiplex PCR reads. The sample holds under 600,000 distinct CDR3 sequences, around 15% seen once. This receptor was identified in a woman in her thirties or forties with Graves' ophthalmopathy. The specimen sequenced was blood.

This CDR3 reads CASSLDGVGNEQFF. The CDR3 bases are TGTGCCAGCAGCTTAGATGGGGTAGGGAATGAGCAGTTCTTC. This rearrangement joins TRBV11-2 to TRBJ2-1; D remains ambiguous. Trimming stripped 0 bases from V and 7 bases from J, with 10 bases between. The germline V gene encodes CDR1 SGHAT and CDR2 FQNNGV. This CDR3 comprises 14 residues. Based on the CDR3 plus reference TRBV11-2 and TRBJ2-1, the full variable domain is EAGVAQSPRYKIIEKRQSVAFWCNPISGHATLYWYQQILGQGPKLLIQFQNNGVVDDSQLPKDRFSAERLKGVDSTLKIQPAKLEDSAVYLCASSLDGVGNEQFFGPGTRLTVL.